The clone carrying this T cell receptor (beta chain) appeared a few times. The data stem from a study of identical twins. The CDR3 runs to 13 residues. Germline CDR1 DFQATT, CDR2 SNEGSKA (reference sequence). Deletions cut 3 bases from V and 1 base from J, with 9 bases between. TCRdb independently ran MiXCR on the 5' RACE reads; one entry per CDR3 protein. The table shows about 690,000 distinct CDR3 sequences, with 20% to 25% occurring only once. This same sample was also taken into another study, of T cells expressing NK-cell markers. This second report adds: For roughly 6 donors, the dominant NKG2C+ clonotypes made up about 1.0-7.5% of their CD8+ T cells.

The chain uses TRBV20-1 and TRBJ2-5, with D possibly matching TRBD2 (5 bases). Sequencing was done on a sample of PBMCs. The receptor was derived from a woman in her late teens or twenties in good health. CDR3 DNA sequence: TGCAGTGCTAGGACGACTACCCAAGAGACCCAGTACTTC. It specifies CSARTTTQETQYF.